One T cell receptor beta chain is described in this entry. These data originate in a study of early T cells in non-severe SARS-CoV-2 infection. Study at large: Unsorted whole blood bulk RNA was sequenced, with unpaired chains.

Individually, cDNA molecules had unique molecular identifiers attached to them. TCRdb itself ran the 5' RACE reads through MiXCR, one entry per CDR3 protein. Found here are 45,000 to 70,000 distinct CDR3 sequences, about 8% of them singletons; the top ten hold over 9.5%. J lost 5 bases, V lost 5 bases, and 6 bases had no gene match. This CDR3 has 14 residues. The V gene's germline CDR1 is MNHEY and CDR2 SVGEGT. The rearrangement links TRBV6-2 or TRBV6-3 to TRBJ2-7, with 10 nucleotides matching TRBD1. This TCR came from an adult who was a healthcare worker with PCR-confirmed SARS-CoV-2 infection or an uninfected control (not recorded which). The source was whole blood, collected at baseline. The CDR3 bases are TGTGCCAGCAGTGACCGACAGGGGGCCAACGAGCAGTACTTC. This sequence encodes CASSDRQGANEQYF.